The next 6 T cell receptor beta chains were all read from a single sample in a study of blood T cell repertoires in COVID-19. The table came from immunoSEQ multiplex PCR; TCRdb's copy has only in-frame clones and leaves some out. The sample has roughly 25,000 clones, under 95% seen once. The sample taken for sequencing was peripheral blood. Every receptor here comes from a woman aged 50 to 60 with active COVID-19.

The chain's CDR3 is CASSGLRQPPWSSYNSPLHF. The DNA of the CDR3 is TGTGCCAGCAGTGGGTTACGACAGCCCCCTTGGAGCTCCTATAATTCACCCCTCCACTTT. The chain has TRBV6-1 and TRBJ1-6; D is perhaps TRBD1 (5 bases). CDR1 is MNHNS, CDR2 SASEGT, per germline. The CDR3 extends over 20 amino acids. Trimming left V 4 bases short and J 0 bases short, with 22 bases between.

This clone was found once. The V call is TRBV18, the J call TRBJ1-2; 7 bases are a match to TRBD1. The V segment lost 0 bases and the J segment 14 bases; nucleotides outside the gene matches: 12. This CDR3 region has 14 residues. CDR1 and CDR2 (germline): KGHSH, LQKENI. CDR3 in amino acids: CASSPPGDSHTITF. As DNA, the CDR3 is TGTGCCAGCTCACCACCAGGGGACAGCCACACGATAACCTTC.

The chain uses TRBV5-4 and TRBJ2-5; D remains ambiguous. The CDR3 is 13 amino acids. The V gene's germline CDR1 is SGHNT and CDR2 YYREEE (reference sequence). V dropped 2 bases and J dropped 2 bases, with 7 bases sitting between them. The CDR3 DNA is TGTGCCAGCAGCTTTAGTTCTCAAGAGACCCAGTACTTC. It encodes CASSFSSQETQYF.

The V call is TRBV9, the J call TRBJ2-7; D call uncertain. The CDR3 length is 13 residues. Trimming removed 0 bases at V and 0 bases at J, with 4 bases between. Germline assignment: CDR1 SGDLS and CDR2 YYNGEE. The chain's CDR3 is CASSVDSSYEQYF. The CDR3 DNA is TGTGCCAGCAGCGTAGATAGCTCCTACGAGCAGTACTTC.

The genes are TRBV7-9 and TRBJ1-2; no firm D call. V lost 0 bases, J lost 4 bases, and 6 bases lay in between. This CDR3 spans 13 amino acids. Germline loops: CDR1 SEHNR, CDR2 FQNEAQ (reference sequence). The CDR3 bases are TGTGCCAGCAGCTTAGCAGGACTCTATGGCTACACCTTC. The encoded protein is CASSLAGLYGYTF.

This rearrangement joins TRBV5-1 to TRBJ2-6; D is undetermined. The CDR3 runs to 15 residues. Trimming cost V 0 bases and J 2 bases, with 6 bases left between them. Germline-derived CDR1 and CDR2 are SGHRS and YFSETQ. CDR3 region: CASSLDGPGANVLTF. In DNA, the CDR3 is TGCGCCAGCAGCTTGGATGGGCCTGGGGCCAACGTCCTGACTTTC.